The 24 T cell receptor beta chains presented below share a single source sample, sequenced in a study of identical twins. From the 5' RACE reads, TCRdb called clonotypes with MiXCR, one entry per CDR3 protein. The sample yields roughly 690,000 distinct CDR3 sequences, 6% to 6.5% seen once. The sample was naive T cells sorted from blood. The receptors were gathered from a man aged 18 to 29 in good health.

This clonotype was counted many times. The CDR3 sequence is CSVEDNFGETQYF. CDR3 bases: TGCAGCGTTGAAGATAATTTCGGAGAGACCCAGTACTTC. The V gene is TRBV29-1, the J gene TRBJ2-5, with no clear D. This CDR3 contains 13 residues. CDR1 and CDR2 (germline): SQVTM, ANQGSEA. The V gene lost 0 bases and the J gene lost 4 bases, with 9 bases spanning the gap.

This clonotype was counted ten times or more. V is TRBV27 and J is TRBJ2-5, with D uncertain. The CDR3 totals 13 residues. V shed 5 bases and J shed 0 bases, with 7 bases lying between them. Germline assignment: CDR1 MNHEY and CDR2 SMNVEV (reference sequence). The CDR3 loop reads CASSQMNQETQYF. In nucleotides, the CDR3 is TGTGCCAGCAGTCAGATGAACCAAGAGACCCAGTACTTC.

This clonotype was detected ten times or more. The CDR3 nucleotides are TGTGCCAGCAGCGCCCAGGGTGGACGTTTCTACGAGCAGTACTTC. Its protein product is CASSAQGGRFYEQYF. The chain links TRBV6-1 to TRBJ2-7, with D perhaps TRBD1 (5 bases). Trimming cost V 6 bases and J 3 bases, with 18 bases left between them. The CDR3 covers 15 residues. Germline values: CDR1 MNHNS, CDR2 SASEGT.

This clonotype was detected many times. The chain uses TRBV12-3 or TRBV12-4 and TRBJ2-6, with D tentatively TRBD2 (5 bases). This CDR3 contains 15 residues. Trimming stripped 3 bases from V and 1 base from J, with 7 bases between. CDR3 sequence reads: CASSFPGSGANVLTF. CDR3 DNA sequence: TGTGCCAGCAGTTTTCCGGGATCTGGGGCCAACGTCCTGACTTTC.

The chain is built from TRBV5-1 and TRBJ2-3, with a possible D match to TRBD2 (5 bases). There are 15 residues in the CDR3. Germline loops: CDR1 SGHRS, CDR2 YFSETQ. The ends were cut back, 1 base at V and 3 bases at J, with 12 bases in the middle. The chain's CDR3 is CASSLWGDKTDTQYF. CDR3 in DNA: TGCGCCAGCAGCTTGTGGGGAGATAAGACAGATACGCAGTATTTT.

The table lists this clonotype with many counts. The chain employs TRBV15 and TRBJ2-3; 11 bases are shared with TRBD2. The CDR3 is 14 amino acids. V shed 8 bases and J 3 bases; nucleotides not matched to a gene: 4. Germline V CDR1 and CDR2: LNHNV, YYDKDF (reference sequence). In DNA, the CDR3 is TGTGCCACCCTTGGACTAGCGGGTACAGATACGCAGTATTTT. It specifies CATLGLAGTDTQYF.

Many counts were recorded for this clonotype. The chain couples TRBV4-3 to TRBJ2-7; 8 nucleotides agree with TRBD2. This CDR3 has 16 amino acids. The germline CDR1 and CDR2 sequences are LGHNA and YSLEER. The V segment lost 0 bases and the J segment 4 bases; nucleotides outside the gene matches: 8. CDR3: CASSQDLARGGYEQYF. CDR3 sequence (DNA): TGCGCCAGCAGCCAAGATTTGGCACGGGGGGGTTACGAGCAGTACTTC.

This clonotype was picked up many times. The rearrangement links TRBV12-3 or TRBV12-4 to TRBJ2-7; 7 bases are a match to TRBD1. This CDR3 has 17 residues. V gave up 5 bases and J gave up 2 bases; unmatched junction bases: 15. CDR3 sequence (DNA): TGTGCCAGCAGTCCAACCCCAGACAGGGTTTGGCCCTACGAGCAGTACGTC. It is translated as CASSPTPDRVWPYEQYV.

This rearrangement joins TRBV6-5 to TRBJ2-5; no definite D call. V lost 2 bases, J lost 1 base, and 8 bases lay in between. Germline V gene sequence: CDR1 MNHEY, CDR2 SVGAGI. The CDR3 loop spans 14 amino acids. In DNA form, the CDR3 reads TGTGCCAGCAGTTACCAAGCTACCCAAGAGACCCAGTACTTC. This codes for CASSYQATQETQYF.

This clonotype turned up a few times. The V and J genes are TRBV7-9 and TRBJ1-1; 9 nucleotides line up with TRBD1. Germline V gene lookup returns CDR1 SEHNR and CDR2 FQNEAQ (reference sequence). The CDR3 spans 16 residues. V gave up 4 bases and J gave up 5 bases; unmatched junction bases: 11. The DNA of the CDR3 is TGTGCCAGCAGCTCCACCGGGACAGGGAGGGAAACTGAAGCTTTCTTT. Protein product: CASSSTGTGRETEAFF. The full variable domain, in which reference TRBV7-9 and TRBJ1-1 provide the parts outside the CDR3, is DTGVSQNPRHKITKRGQNVTFRCDPISEHNRLYWYRQTLGQGPEFLTYFQNEAQLEKSRLLSDRFSAERPKGSFSTLEIQRTEQGDSAMYLCASSSTGTGRETEAFFGQGTRLTVV.

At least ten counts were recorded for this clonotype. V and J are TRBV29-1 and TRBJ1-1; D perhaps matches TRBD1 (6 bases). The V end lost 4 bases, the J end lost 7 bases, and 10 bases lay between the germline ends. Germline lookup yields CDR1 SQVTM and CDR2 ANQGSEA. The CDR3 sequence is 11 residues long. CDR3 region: CSVGIGGEAFF. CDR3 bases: TGCAGCGTTGGGATAGGGGGTGAAGCTTTCTTT.

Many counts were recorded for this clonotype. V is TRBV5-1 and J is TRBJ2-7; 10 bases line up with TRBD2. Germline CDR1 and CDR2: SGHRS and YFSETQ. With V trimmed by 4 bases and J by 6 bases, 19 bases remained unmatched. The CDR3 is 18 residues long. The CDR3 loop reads CASSPRLAGVSRVGEQYF. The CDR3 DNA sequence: TGCGCCAGCAGCCCCAGGCTAGCGGGAGTAAGTCGCGTGGGCGAGCAGTACTTC. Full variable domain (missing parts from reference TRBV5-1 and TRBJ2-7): KAGVTQTPRYLIKTRGQQVTLSCSPISGHRSVSWYQQTPGQGLQFLFEYFSETQRNKGNFPGRFSGRQFSNSRSEMNVSTLELGDSALYLCASSPRLAGVSRVGEQYFGPGTRLTVT.

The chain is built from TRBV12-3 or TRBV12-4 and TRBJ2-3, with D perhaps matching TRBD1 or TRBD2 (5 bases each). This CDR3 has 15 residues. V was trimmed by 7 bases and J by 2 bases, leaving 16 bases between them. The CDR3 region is CASTPPGGITDTQYF. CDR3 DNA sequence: TGTGCCAGCACCCCCCCTGGGGGAATCACAGATACGCAGTATTTT.

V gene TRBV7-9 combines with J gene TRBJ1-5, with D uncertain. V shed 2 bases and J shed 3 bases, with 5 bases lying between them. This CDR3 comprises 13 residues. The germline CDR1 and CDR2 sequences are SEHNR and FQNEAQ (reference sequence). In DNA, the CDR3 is TGTGCCAGCAGCTTATCCAACAATCAGCCCCAGCATTTT. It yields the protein CASSLSNNQPQHF.

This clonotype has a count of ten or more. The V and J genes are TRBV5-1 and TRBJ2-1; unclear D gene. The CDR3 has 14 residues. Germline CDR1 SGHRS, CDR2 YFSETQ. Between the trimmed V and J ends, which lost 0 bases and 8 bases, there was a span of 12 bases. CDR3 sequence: CASSLGHGRDEQFF. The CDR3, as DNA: TGCGCCAGCAGCTTGGGACACGGCCGGGATGAGCAGTTCTTC.

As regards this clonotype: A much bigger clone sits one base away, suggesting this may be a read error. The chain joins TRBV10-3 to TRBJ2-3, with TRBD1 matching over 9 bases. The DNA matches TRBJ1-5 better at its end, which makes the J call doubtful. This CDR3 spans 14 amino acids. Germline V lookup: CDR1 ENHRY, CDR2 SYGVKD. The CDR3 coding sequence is TGTGCCATCAGTGGGACAGGGGTCACAGATACGCAGCATTTT. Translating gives CAISGTGVTDTQHF.

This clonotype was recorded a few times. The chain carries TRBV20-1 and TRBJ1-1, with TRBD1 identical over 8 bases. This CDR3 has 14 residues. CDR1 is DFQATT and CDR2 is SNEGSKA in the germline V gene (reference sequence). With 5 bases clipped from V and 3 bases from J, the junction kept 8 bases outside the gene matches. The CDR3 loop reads CSAAPAQGDTEAFF. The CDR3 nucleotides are TGCAGTGCTGCGCCCGCACAGGGGGACACTGAAGCTTTCTTT.

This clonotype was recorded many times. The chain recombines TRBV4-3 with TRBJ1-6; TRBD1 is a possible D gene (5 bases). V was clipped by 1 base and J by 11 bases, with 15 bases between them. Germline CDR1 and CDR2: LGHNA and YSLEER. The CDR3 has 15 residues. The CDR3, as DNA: TGCGCCAGCAGCCAAGGAGGAGGGGTGGGGACACCCCTCCACTTT. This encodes CASSQGGGVGTPLHF.

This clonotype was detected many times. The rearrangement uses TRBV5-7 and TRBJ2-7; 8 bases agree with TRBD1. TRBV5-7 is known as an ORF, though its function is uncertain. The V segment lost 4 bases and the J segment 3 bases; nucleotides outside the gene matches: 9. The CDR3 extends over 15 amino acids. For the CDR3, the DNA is TGTGCCAGCAGCCTCACCGGGACAGGCGTCTACGAGCAGTACTTC. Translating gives CASSLTGTGVYEQYF.

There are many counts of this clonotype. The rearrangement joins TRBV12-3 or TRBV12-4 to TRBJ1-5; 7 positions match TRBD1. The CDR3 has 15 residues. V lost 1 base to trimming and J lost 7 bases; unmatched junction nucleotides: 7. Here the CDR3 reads CASSLGGPGGQPQHF. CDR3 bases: TGTGCCAGCAGTTTAGGAGGGCCAGGGGGGCAGCCCCAGCATTTT.

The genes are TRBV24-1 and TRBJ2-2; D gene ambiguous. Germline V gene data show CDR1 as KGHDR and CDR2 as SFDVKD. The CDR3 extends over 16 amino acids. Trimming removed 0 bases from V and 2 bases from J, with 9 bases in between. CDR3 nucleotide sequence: TGTGCCACCAGTGATTTGCATGCGGAAAACACCGGGGAGCTGTTTTTT. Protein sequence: CATSDLHAENTGELFF.

This chain's CDR3 is CSASLVGADTQYF. The CDR3 DNA reads as TGCAGTGCTAGTTTAGTGGGCGCAGATACGCAGTATTTT. This chain links TRBV20-1 with TRBJ2-3; D ambiguous. The CDR3 spans 13 residues. Germline assignment: CDR1 DFQATT and CDR2 SNEGSKA (reference sequence). Deletions cut 3 bases from V and 4 bases from J, with 11 bases between.

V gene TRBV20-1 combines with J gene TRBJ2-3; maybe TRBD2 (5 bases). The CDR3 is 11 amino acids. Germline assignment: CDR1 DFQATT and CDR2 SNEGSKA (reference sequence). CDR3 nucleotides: TGCAGCGGGTTCGAGGACTATACGCAGTATTTT. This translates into CSGFEDYTQYF.

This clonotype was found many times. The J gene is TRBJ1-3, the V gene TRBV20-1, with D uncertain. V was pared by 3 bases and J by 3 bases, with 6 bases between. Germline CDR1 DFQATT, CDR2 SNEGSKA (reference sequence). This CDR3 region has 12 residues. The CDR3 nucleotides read TGCAGTGCTAGTGCTTATGGAAACACCATATATTTT. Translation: CSASAYGNTIYF.